The source of this T cell receptor beta chain is a study of T cells in Graves' hyperthyroidism and ophthalmopathy. The wider study: Peripheral blood collection took place at initial diagnosis, before any treatment.

Over 9 ml of fresh peripheral blood supplied the PBMCs. In this sample, this clonotype turned up once. Germline V CDR1 and CDR2: GTSNPN, SVGIG (reference sequence). Trimming removed 1 base from V and 7 bases from J, with 8 bases in between. This CDR3 contains 13 residues. Amplification of TCR beta CDR3 regions was performed using RNA transcripts as template. The HTBI set primed first-round TCR CDR3 RT-PCR. TCRdb re-analysed the multiplex PCR reads in MiXCR, keeping a single row per CDR3 protein. This table holds some 600,000 distinct CDR3 sequences, over 11% found once. The chain combines TRBV30 with TRBJ1-6, with unresolved D. Material: blood. This receptor was taken from a woman under 40 with Graves' hyperthyroidism that later progressed to Graves' ophthalmopathy. The CDR3 is CAWSGEGNSPLHF. The CDR3 DNA reads as TGTGCCTGGAGTGGAGAAGGGAATTCACCCCTCCACTTT.